These 13 T cell receptor beta chains came from one sample sequenced in a study of blood T cell repertoires in COVID-19. Generated by immunoSEQ multiplex PCR, the TCRdb table keeps only in-frame clones and is missing some. The sample carries more than 95,000 clones, approximately 90% recorded once. Sequences were obtained from peripheral blood. The source of these receptors is a human donor in a cohort sampled during active COVID-19.

The V call is TRBV7-9, the J call TRBJ2-7; tentative D call: TRBD2 (6 bases). In germline, CDR1 is SEHNR, CDR2 FQNEAQ (reference sequence). The CDR3 has 14 amino acids. V dropped 5 bases and J dropped 9 bases, with 20 bases sitting between them. DNA of the CDR3: TGTGCCAGCAGCCCGCAGGAGCGTCTGGGACTGCAGTACTTC. Translating it yields CASSPQERLGLQYF.

The chain has TRBV15 and TRBJ2-3; TRBD2 might be the D (5 bases). Germline loops: CDR1 LNHNV, CDR2 YYDKDF (reference sequence). Trimming stripped 4 bases from V and 3 bases from J, with 11 bases between. The CDR3 spans 14 residues. The chain's CDR3 is CATSTRTGTDTQYF. The CDR3 DNA follows: TGTGCCACCAGCACCCGGACTGGGACAGATACGCAGTATTTT.

The chain joins TRBV7-6 to TRBJ1-6; D not certain. Germline CDR1 is SGHVS and CDR2 is FNYEAQ. The CDR3 has 15 residues. The CDR3 DNA follows: TGTCCCTATGCTCGGTCGCGGAATAATAATTCACCCCTCCACTTT. This encodes CPYARSRNNNSPLHF.

The rearrangement uses TRBV5-1 and TRBJ2-1; D is unclear. Trimming took 7 bases from V and 3 from J, leaving 8 bases between them. The CDR3 totals 12 residues. CDR1 SGHRS and CDR2 YFSETQ come from the germline V gene. CDR3 coding DNA: TGCGCCAGCCAGGTAGACTACAATGAGCAGTTCTTC. Amino acids: CASQVDYNEQFF.

The chain employs TRBV3-1 (or the pseudogene TRBV3-2) and TRBJ1-1; D not certain. The germline gives CDR1 LGHDT, CDR2 YNNKEL (reference sequence). Trimming left V 1 base short and J 1 base short, with 10 bases between. The length of the CDR3 is 15 residues. CDR3 coding DNA: TGTGCCAGCAGCCAAGGGCAACAGCCGAACACTGAAGCTTTCTTT. Encoded protein: CASSQGQQPNTEAFF.

V usage is TRBV27 and J usage is TRBJ2-7; TRBD2 agrees at 7 bases. The germline V gene has CDR1 MNHEY and CDR2 SMNVEV (reference sequence). The ends lost 3 bases at V and 4 bases at J; junction bases unmatched: 6. The CDR3 sequence is 14 residues long. CDR3 DNA sequence: TGTGCCAGCAGTTTCAGTAGCGGGTATTACGAGCAGTACTTC. It specifies CASSFSSGYYEQYF.

This chain connects TRBV3-1 (or the pseudogene TRBV3-2) to TRBJ1-3; D is perhaps TRBD1 (6 bases). The CDR3 has 17 residues. From germline, CDR1 is LGHDT and CDR2 YNNKEL (reference sequence). Trimming left V 4 bases short and J 0 bases short, with 16 bases between. This CDR3 is CASSPQTGPYSGNTIYF. The CDR3 nucleotides read TGTGCCAGCAGCCCACAGACAGGACCCTACTCTGGAAACACCATATATTTT.

This rearrangement joins TRBV28 to TRBJ1-1; 9 bases map to TRBD1. The CDR3 totals 15 residues. From germline, CDR1 is MDHEN and CDR2 SYDVKM. The V and J ends lost 2 bases and 0 bases, in that order; junction bases with no gene match: 1. DNA for the CDR3: TGTGCCAGCAGTTTAGGGACAGGGATGAACACTGAAGCTTTCTTT. Residues: CASSLGTGMNTEAFF.

The chain has TRBV4-1 and TRBJ1-4; D possibly corresponds to TRBD1 (5 bases). Trimming took off 3 bases at V and 11 bases at J, with 13 bases between the two ends. The CDR3 is 13 residues long. Germline V gives CDR1 MGHRA, CDR2 YSYEKL. The CDR3 loop is CASSQENGGKLFF. The CDR3 DNA follows: TGCGCCAGCAGCCAGGAGAACGGGGGGAAACTGTTTTTT.

The chain employs TRBV19 and TRBJ2-7; TRBD2 is a possible D gene (5 bases). In germline, CDR1 is LNHDA, CDR2 SQIVND (reference sequence). Trimming took 5 bases from V and 3 from J, leaving 11 bases between them. This CDR3 region has 13 residues. The CDR3 DNA follows: TGTGCCAGTAGTCCCGGAGGCGTCTACGAGCAGTACTTC. The encoded protein is CASSPGGVYEQYF.

The chain joins TRBV3-1 (or the pseudogene TRBV3-2) to TRBJ2-7; D is perhaps TRBD2 (6 bases). Germline V lookup: CDR1 LGHDT, CDR2 YNNKEL (reference sequence). Trimming cost V 4 bases and J 4 bases, with 14 bases left between them. The CDR3 contains 14 residues. The CDR3 nucleotides read TGTGCCAGCAGCCCATCCGGGGGATTATACGAGCAGTACTTC. Translated, it gives CASSPSGGLYEQYF.

A word on this clone: The same CDR3 can be traced to other DNA sequences in this sample. The rearrangement joins TRBV21-1 to TRBJ1-1; the table names TRBD1, a call not compared with the DNA. TRBV21-1 is given as a pseudogene. CDR3 size: 19 residues. The chain's CDR3 is CASSKTPKGQAPQSLRAFF. CDR3 DNA sequence: TGTGCCAGCAGCAAAACCCCAAAGGGACAGGCACCTCAGTCGTTGAGAGCTTTCTTT.

The genes are TRBV19 and TRBJ1-5; D is uncertain. The germline CDR1 and CDR2 sequences are LNHDA and SQIVND (reference sequence). Between the trimmed V and J ends, which lost 6 bases and 0 bases, there was a span of 6 bases. This CDR3 spans 13 amino acids. As DNA, the CDR3 is TGTGCCAGTAGGGGCCCTAGCAATCAGCCCCAGCATTTT. This sequence encodes CASRGPSNQPQHF.